The 13 T cell receptor beta chains in this list originate from one sample, sequenced in a study of CD8+CD57+ T cells in acquired aplastic anemia. Whoever was chosen for sequencing had shown CD8+CD57+ cell expansion by flow cytometry. Genomic DNA acted as the template from which TCR beta VDJ combination and CDR3 sequence profiling were carried out. Each CDR3 protein is one row after TCRdb ran MiXCR on the reads. The sample shows about 160,000 distinct CDR3 sequences, approximately 51% of them seen only once. Sequenced sample: sorted CD4+, CD8+, or CD8+CD57+ T cells (not recorded which) from PBMCs. These receptor sequences come from a human donor with aplastic anemia.

This clonotype was counted at least ten times. The chain joins TRBV6-2 or TRBV6-3 to TRBJ2-7; TRBD2 matches at 11 bases. The CDR3 extends over 13 amino acids. Germline V gene lookup returns CDR1 MNHEY and CDR2 SVGEGT. Trimming removed 8 bases from V and 4 bases from J; junction bases left unmatched: 4. CDR3 bases: TGTGCCAGCGGCTCTAGCGGGAGGTACGAGCAGTACGTC. Encoded protein: CASGSSGRYEQYV.

This clonotype was picked up many times. This chain joins TRBV7-7 and TRBJ2-3, with 8 bases that match TRBD2. V lost 5 bases and J lost 1; bases outside the gene matches: 5. Germline V gene data show CDR1 as SSHAT and CDR2 as FNYEAQ (reference sequence). This CDR3 has 15 amino acids. The CDR3 loop is CASSQGTSGTDTQYF. CDR3 sequence (DNA): TGTGCCAGCAGCCAAGGGACTAGTGGCACAGATACGCAGTATTTT.

V usage is TRBV24-1 and J usage is TRBJ2-2; D call uncertain. The germline V gene encodes CDR1 KGHDR and CDR2 SFDVKD. Trimming cost V 6 bases and J 3 bases, with 7 bases left between them. The CDR3 contains 13 residues. The CDR3 here is CATSPSHTGELFF. CDR3 sequence (DNA): TGTGCCACCAGTCCTTCCCACACCGGGGAGCTGTTTTTT.

As concerns this clonotype: A much bigger clone sits one base away, suggesting this may be a read error. The chain joins TRBV5-1 to TRBJ1-3; D unclear. The CDR3 totals 15 residues. Looked up from germline, CDR1 is SGHRS and CDR2 is YFSETQ. The CDR3 loop reads CASSLNTGTGNTICF. In nucleotides, the CDR3 is TGCGCCAGCAGCTTGAATACGGGTACTGGAAACACCATATGTTTT.

This clonotype was found many times. The chain links TRBV7-9 to TRBJ1-2; D not certain. The CDR3 contains 13 residues. Germline loops: CDR1 SEHNR, CDR2 FQNEAQ (reference sequence). Trimming took 2 bases from V and 6 from J, leaving 10 bases between them. The DNA of the CDR3 is TGTGCCAGCAGCTTAAGCTCTACTGATGGCTACACCTTC. This sequence encodes CASSLSSTDGYTF.

The table lists this clonotype with a few counts. CDR3 sequence: CASSLRGFSYEQYF. CDR3 DNA: TGTGCCAGCAGTTTGCGGGGGTTCTCCTACGAGCAGTACTTC. This chain links TRBV12-3 or TRBV12-4 with TRBJ2-7, with 7 nucleotides matching TRBD2. The V and J ends lost 3 bases and 0 bases, in that order; junction bases with no gene match: 2. This CDR3 spans 14 amino acids.

This clonotype was observed at least ten times. The J gene is TRBJ2-7, the V gene TRBV11-3, with TRBD2 matching over 9 bases. The junction had 5 bases not matched to a gene; V was cut back by 5 bases and J by 6 bases. CDR1 is SGHNT and CDR2 is YENEEA in the germline V gene. This CDR3 region has 13 residues. CDR3 nucleotides: TGTGCCAGCAGCCGGACTAGCGCTAGCGAGCAGTACTTC. Its protein product is CASSRTSASEQYF.

To note about this clonotype: The germline gene is not matched at one end of the junction; a read error may be the cause. This chain connects TRBV5-1 to TRBJ1-5; D is ambiguous. The CDR3 consists of 15 residues. CDR1 SGHRS and CDR2 YFSETQ come from the germline V gene. Here the CDR3 DNA reads TGCGCCAGCAGCTTGAGTGGCACTGGCAGTCAGCTCCAGCATTTT. Its protein is CASSLSGTGSQLQHF.

V and J are TRBV6-1 and TRBJ1-1; D might be TRBD1 (6 bases). The CDR3 sequence is 15 residues long. CDR1 and CDR2 from the germline V gene are MNHNS and SASEGT. V shed 7 bases and J shed 4 bases, with 19 bases lying between them. The CDR3 spells CASNLGGQVSTEAFF. CDR3 sequence (DNA): TGTGCCAGCAATCTCGGGGGCCAGGTCAGCACTGAAGCTTTCTTT.

With respect to this clonotype: A clone one base away is much larger, so this may be a read error. The chain uses TRBV6-5 and TRBJ2-5; no clear D. Trimming shortened V by 2 bases and J by 3 bases, and 10 bases separated the two germline ends. Germline CDR1 is MNHEY and CDR2 is SVGAGI. The CDR3 has 14 residues. The CDR3 here is CASSYPSGEETQYF. The CDR3 DNA follows: TGTGCCAGCAGTTACCCGTCTGGGGAAGAGACCCAGTACTTC.

In this sample, this clonotype turned up once. The chain recombines TRBV10-3 with TRBJ2-7; 9 bases are a match to TRBD1. Per germline, CDR1 ENHRY and CDR2 SYGVKD. The CDR3 contains 14 residues. The trim removed 2 bases at V and 9 bases at J, leaving 8 bases unmatched. Here the CDR3 DNA reads TGTGCCATCAGTGAGCCTTGGACAGGGGAAACGCAGTACTTC. Translating gives CAISEPWTGETQYF.

This chain uses TRBV7-2 with TRBJ2-7; 9 bases are a match to TRBD2. J lost 7 bases, V lost 4 bases, and 8 bases had no gene match. Germline V lookup: CDR1 SGHTA, CDR2 FQGNSA. CDR3 length equals 14 residues. CDR3 residues: CASSSGLALVEQYF. CDR3 nucleotide sequence: TGTGCCAGCAGCTCTGGACTAGCGCTGGTTGAGCAGTACTTC.

On this clonotype itself: A read error may explain this, as a much larger clone is one base away. The J gene is TRBJ1-2, the V gene TRBV24-1; D call uncertain. Germline V lookup: CDR1 KGHDR, CDR2 SFDVKD. The CDR3 totals 14 residues. The V end was cut by 6 bases, the J end by 4 bases, with 14 bases between. The CDR3 nucleotides read TGTGCCACCAGTCGGAACCTCCTCGCCTATGGCTACACCTTC. It encodes CATSRNLLAYGYTF.